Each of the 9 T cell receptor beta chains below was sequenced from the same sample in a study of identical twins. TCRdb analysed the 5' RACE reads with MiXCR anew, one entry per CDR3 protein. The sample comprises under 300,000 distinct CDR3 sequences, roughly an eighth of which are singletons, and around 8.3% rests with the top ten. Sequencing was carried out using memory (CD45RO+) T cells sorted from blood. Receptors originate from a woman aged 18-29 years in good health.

The CDR3: CSASPGTGGRHEQYF. The DNA for the CDR3 is TGCAGTGCTAGCCCCGGGACAGGGGGCCGGCACGAGCAGTACTTC. This chain links TRBV20-1 with TRBJ2-7; the match to TRBD1 covers 12 bases. Germline CDR1 DFQATT, CDR2 SNEGSKA (reference sequence). There are 15 residues in the CDR3. Trimming removed 3 bases from V and 5 bases from J; junction bases left unmatched: 8.

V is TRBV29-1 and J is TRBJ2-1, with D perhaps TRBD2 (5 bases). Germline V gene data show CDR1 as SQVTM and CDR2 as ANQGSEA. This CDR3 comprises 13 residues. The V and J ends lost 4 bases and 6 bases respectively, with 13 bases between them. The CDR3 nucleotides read TGCAGCGTTGGAGTGCCGGACTCCAATGAGCAGTTCTTC. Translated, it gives CSVGVPDSNEQFF.

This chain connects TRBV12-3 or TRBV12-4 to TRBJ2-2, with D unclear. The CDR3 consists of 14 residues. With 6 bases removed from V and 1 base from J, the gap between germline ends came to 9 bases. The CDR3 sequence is CASRFGLNTGELFF. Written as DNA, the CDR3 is TGTGCCAGCAGATTTGGGTTGAACACCGGGGAGCTGTTTTTT.

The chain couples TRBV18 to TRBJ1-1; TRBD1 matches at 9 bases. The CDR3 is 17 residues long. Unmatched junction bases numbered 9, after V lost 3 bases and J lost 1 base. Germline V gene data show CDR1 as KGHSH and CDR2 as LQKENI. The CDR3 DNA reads TGTGCCAGCTCACCGACAGGGGGAATAATTTCGAACACTGAAGCTTTCTTT. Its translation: CASSPTGGIISNTEAFF. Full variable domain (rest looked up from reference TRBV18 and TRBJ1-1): NAGVMQNPRHLVRRRGQEARLRCSPMKGHSHVYWYRQLPEEGLKFMVYLQKENIIDESGMPKERFSAEFPKEGPSILRIQQVVRGDSAAYFCASSPTGGIISNTEAFFGQGTRLTVV.

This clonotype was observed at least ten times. The CDR3 reads CASSSKDDPTEAFF. Here the CDR3 DNA reads TGTGCCAGCAGCTCAAAAGACGACCCCACTGAAGCTTTCTTT. J is TRBJ1-1 and V is TRBV7-2, with D unresolved. Germline V gene data show CDR1 as SGHTA and CDR2 as FQGNSA. The CDR3 extends over 14 amino acids. V gave up 4 bases and J gave up 4 bases, with 13 bases separating them. Full variable domain (missing parts from reference TRBV7-2 and TRBJ1-1): GAGVSQSPSNKVTEKGKDVELRCDPISGHTALYWYRQSLGQGLEFLIYFQGNSAPDKSGLPSDRFSAERTGGSVSTLTIQRTQQEDSAVYLCASSSKDDPTEAFFGQGTRLTVV.

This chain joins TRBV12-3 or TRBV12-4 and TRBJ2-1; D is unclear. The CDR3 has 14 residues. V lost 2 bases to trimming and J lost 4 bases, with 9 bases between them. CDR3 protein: CASSLSESYNEQFF. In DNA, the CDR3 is TGTGCCAGCAGTTTATCAGAGTCGTACAATGAGCAGTTCTTC.

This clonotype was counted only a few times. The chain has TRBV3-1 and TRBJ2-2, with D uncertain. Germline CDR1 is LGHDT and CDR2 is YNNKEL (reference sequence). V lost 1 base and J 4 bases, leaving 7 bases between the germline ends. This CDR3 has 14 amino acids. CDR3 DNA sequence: TGTGCCAGCAGCCAAGTACTGACCACCGGGGAGCTGTTTTTT. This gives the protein CASSQVLTTGELFF.

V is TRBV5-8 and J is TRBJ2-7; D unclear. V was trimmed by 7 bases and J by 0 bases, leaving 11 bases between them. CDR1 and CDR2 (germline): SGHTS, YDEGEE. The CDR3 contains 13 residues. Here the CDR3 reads CASPLGLSYEQYF. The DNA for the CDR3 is TGTGCCAGCCCGCTCGGGCTCTCCTACGAGCAGTACTTC.

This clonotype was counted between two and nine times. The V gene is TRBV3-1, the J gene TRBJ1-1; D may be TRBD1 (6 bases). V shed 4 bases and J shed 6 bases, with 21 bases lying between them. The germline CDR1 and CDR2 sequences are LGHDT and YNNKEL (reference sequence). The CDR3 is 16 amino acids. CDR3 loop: CASSPLPNRVSSEAFF. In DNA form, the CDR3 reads TGTGCCAGCAGCCCCCTTCCTAACAGGGTGAGCTCTGAAGCTTTCTTT.